This T cell receptor beta chain comes out of a study of blood T cells in healthy people across ages. Germline assignment: CDR1 MDHEN and CDR2 SYDVKM. V was clipped by 5 bases and J by 1 base, with 9 bases between them. This CDR3 contains 14 residues. Primed by a sample-barcoded 5' primer and a J-beta primer mix, a second PCR proceeded for roughly 6 to 12 cycles. A single record per CDR3 protein comes from TCRdb applying MiXCR to the 5' RACE reads. Of about 1 million distinct CDR3 sequences in the sample, under 55% were seen once. Study findings and constraints: A roughly linear fall in TCR beta diversity per million T cells was seen with increasing age.

Only a few counts were recorded for this clonotype. Its antigen is currently unknown. Input material: blood. This clonotype originated in a woman aged 55-75 years in good health. The V call is TRBV28, the J call TRBJ1-5; D gene uncertain. CDR3 protein: CASSEGFSNQPQHF. The CDR3, as DNA: TGTGCCAGCAGTGAGGGTTTCAGCAATCAGCCCCAGCATTTT.